These 19 T cell receptor beta chains were all obtained from the same sample, sequenced in a study of CD8 T cells in Susac syndrome. The RNA, about 0.5 to 1 ug, was put through reverse transcription using random hexamers. TCRdb fed the immunoSEQ multiplex PCR reads into MiXCR, producing one record per CDR3 protein. The table shows about 120,000 distinct CDR3 sequences, with around 94% occurring only once. Sample: CD8+ T cells from PBMCs. Receptors originate from a human donor with Susac syndrome.

The chain uses TRBV5-1 and TRBJ2-4; maybe TRBD2 (6 bases). V dropped 0 bases and J dropped 0 bases, with 10 bases sitting between them. The CDR3 runs 16 residues. Germline CDR1 reads SGHRS; CDR2 reads YFSETQ. CDR3 DNA sequence: TGCGCCAGCAGCTTGGTGGAGGGACGAGCCAAAAACATTCAGTACTTC. Its protein is CASSLVEGRAKNIQYF.

This sequence joins TRBV29-1 and TRBJ2-1; 7 positions match TRBD1. With V trimmed by 7 bases and J by 12 bases, 9 bases remained unmatched. Germline V gives CDR1 SQVTM, CDR2 ANQGSEA. The CDR3 runs to 11 residues. The CDR3 DNA reads as TGCAGCGCAAGATCAGGGGGACCGCAGTTCTTC. Translation: CSARSGGPQFF.

The chain combines TRBV7-9 with TRBJ1-6; D possibly corresponds to TRBD1 (5 bases). V lost 5 bases and J 9 bases, leaving 11 bases between the germline ends. CDR1 and CDR2 (germline): SEHNR, FQNEAQ (reference sequence). The CDR3 has 13 amino acids. The CDR3 sequence: CASSRDEASPLHF. The CDR3 bases are TGTGCCAGCAGCCGGGACGAAGCTTCACCCCTCCACTTT.

The V and J genes are TRBV7-9 and TRBJ1-2; perhaps TRBD1 as D (5 bases). The V and J ends lost 10 bases and 7 bases respectively, with 13 bases between them. Germline V gene sequence: CDR1 SEHNR, CDR2 FQNEAQ (reference sequence). The CDR3 runs to 11 residues. This CDR3 reads CAIGVPSGYTF. The CDR3 bases are TGTGCCATAGGGGTACCTAGTGGCTACACCTTC.

This clonotype turned up a few times. The rearrangement uses TRBV11-2 and TRBJ1-1; D remains ambiguous. Germline CDR1 is SGHAT and CDR2 is FQNNGV. Between the trimmed V and J ends, which lost 5 bases and 3 bases, there was a span of 7 bases. CDR3 length: 12 amino acids. DNA for the CDR3: TGTGCCAGCAGCGATGGTGACACTGAAGCTTTCTTT. This codes for CASSDGDTEAFF.

The chain employs TRBV11-2 and TRBJ2-5; D gene uncertain. The CDR3 is 12 residues long. V lost 5 bases to trimming and J lost 5 bases, with 9 bases between them. In germline, CDR1 is SGHAT, CDR2 FQNNGV. Here the CDR3 reads CASSGALETQYF. The CDR3 nucleotides read TGTGCCAGCAGCGGAGCGTTGGAGACCCAGTACTTC.

This chain connects TRBV12-3 or TRBV12-4 to TRBJ2-3, with no clear D. The V gene lost 4 bases and the J gene lost 6 bases, with 14 bases spanning the gap. CDR3 length equals 14 residues. CDR3 nucleotide sequence: TGTGCCAGCAGTTCCCCTAGGCACTCGGATACGCAGTATTTT. Translation gives CASSSPRHSDTQYF.

V usage is TRBV13 and J usage is TRBJ2-5, with D perhaps assigned TRBD1 or TRBD2 (5 bases each). CDR1 is PRHDT, CDR2 FYEKMQ, per germline (reference sequence). The V end was cut by 4 bases, the J end by 1 base, with 10 bases between. There are 14 residues in the CDR3. CDR3 region: CASSSADIQETQYF. The CDR3 region has the DNA TGTGCCAGCAGCTCAGCGGACATCCAAGAGACCCAGTACTTC.

This chain links TRBV15 with TRBJ2-3, with 8 bases that match TRBD2. V was clipped by 1 base and J by 2 bases; unmatched bases: 8. Germline-derived CDR1 and CDR2 are LNHNV and YYDKDF (reference sequence). The CDR3 extends over 17 amino acids. The CDR3 reads CATSRGRGLAPTDTQYF. Here the CDR3 DNA reads TGTGCCACCAGCAGAGGAAGAGGACTAGCACCCACAGATACGCAGTATTTT. The variable domain in full, with the rest retrieved from reference TRBV15 and TRBJ2-3, is DAMVIQNPRYQVTQFGKPVTLSCSQTLNHNVMYWYQQKSSQAPKLLFHYYDKDFNNEADTPDNFQSRRPNTSFCFLDIRSPGLGDTAMYLCATSRGRGLAPTDTQYFGPGTRLTVL.

The genes are TRBV14 and TRBJ2-7; the D call may be TRBD1 or TRBD2 (5 bases each). This CDR3 has 12 residues. From germline, CDR1 is SGHDN and CDR2 FVKESK. V dropped 3 bases and J dropped 6 bases, with 9 bases sitting between them. The CDR3 protein is CASSQGTLEQYF. CDR3 DNA sequence: TGTGCCAGCAGCCAGGGGACCCTCGAGCAGTACTTC.

The chain links TRBV6-1 to TRBJ2-7; D is unclear. CDR3 size: 11 residues. Trimming removed 3 bases at V and 4 bases at J, with 4 bases between. Germline V gives CDR1 MNHNS, CDR2 SASEGT. The CDR3 coding sequence is TGTGCCAGCAGTGACAAGTACGAGCAGTACTTC. Translated: CASSDKYEQYF.

This chain uses TRBV29-1 with TRBJ1-1; no clear D gene. CDR3 length: 14 amino acids. Trimming stripped 4 bases from V and 1 base from J, with 13 bases between. Germline V gene data show CDR1 as SQVTM and CDR2 as ANQGSEA. CDR3 region: CSVGGGMANTEAFF. CDR3 nucleotide sequence: TGCAGCGTTGGGGGAGGCATGGCGAACACTGAAGCTTTCTTT.

The V gene is TRBV27, the J gene TRBJ2-1, with D possibly matching TRBD1 (5 bases). The CDR3 spans 12 residues. Trimming removed 10 bases at V and 12 bases at J, with 19 bases between. Germline-derived CDR1 and CDR2 are MNHEY and SMNVEV (reference sequence). The CDR3 bases are TGTGCCACCGCCGATGTCCGGCAGGGGCAGTTCTTC. The encoded protein is CATADVRQGQFF.

This chain uses TRBV12-3 or TRBV12-4 with TRBJ1-6; no clear D. The CDR3 covers 15 residues. The V end lost 5 bases, the J end lost 9 bases, and 17 bases lay between the germline ends. The CDR3 DNA reads as TGTGCCAGCAGTCACCGTATCGGAGGAGCTTCACCCCTCCACTTT. Its protein product is CASSHRIGGASPLHF.

J is TRBJ2-7 and V is TRBV6-2 or TRBV6-3, with D perhaps matching TRBD1 (6 bases). The CDR3 length is 13 residues. The V and J ends lost 6 bases and 3 bases respectively, with 12 bases between them. Per germline, CDR1 MNHEY and CDR2 SVGEGT. CDR3 nucleotides: TGTGCCAGCAGAACAGGGCTCTACTACGAGCAGTACTTC. Amino acid sequence: CASRTGLYYEQYF.

The sample holds one count of this clonotype. This chain joins TRBV5-6 and TRBJ2-7, with 8 bases identical to TRBD1. CDR3 size: 16 residues. V dropped 0 bases and J dropped 4; count of bases not matched to a gene: 9. Germline-derived CDR1 and CDR2 are SGHDT and YYEEEE. The chain's CDR3 is CASSLGQGTASYEQYF. The CDR3 bases are TGTGCCAGCAGCTTGGGACAGGGGACAGCCTCTTACGAGCAGTACTTC.

The V and J genes are TRBV24-1 and TRBJ2-2, with 10 bases fitting TRBD2. Per the germline V gene, CDR1 is KGHDR and CDR2 is SFDVKD. This CDR3 is built from 17 residues. V shed 8 bases and J 0 bases; nucleotides not matched to a gene: 8. DNA of the CDR3: TGTGCCACCACTATTAGCGGGGGGCCGGCGAACACCGGGGAGCTGTTTTTT. This codes for CATTISGGPANTGELFF.

The CDR3 here is CSVAGTGGYEQYF. The CDR3 bases are TGCAGCGTTGCCGGGACAGGGGGATACGAGCAGTACTTC. The rearrangement uses TRBV29-1 and TRBJ2-7, with 11 bases that match TRBD1. Germline V gene lookup returns CDR1 SQVTM and CDR2 ANQGSEA. V lost 4 bases to trimming and J lost 4 bases; unmatched junction nucleotides: 3. The CDR3 contains 13 residues.

The rearrangement joins TRBV3-1 to TRBJ2-7; TRBD2 matches 7 bases. This CDR3 is built from 15 residues. Trimming at V came to 0 bases and at J to 4 bases, leaving 6 bases not matched to a gene. Looked up from germline, CDR1 is LGHDT and CDR2 is YNNKEL (reference sequence). The CDR3 bases are TGTGCCAGCAGCCAAGATCGGGGAGCGGGGTACGAGCAGTACTTC. It codes for CASSQDRGAGYEQYF.